The source of this TCR beta chain is a study of T cells expressing NK-cell markers. General study results and limits: About six donors carried dominant NKG2C+ clonotypes that made up 1.0-7.0% of their CD8+ T cells.

The length of the CDR3 is 14 residues. Germline CDR1 is MGHDK and CDR2 is SYGVNS. With respect to this clonotype: Its antigen is currently unknown.

Synthesis of TCR beta cDNA relied on 5'RACE template switching carrying UMIs. TCRdb re-called the 5' RACE reads and catalogs CDR3 proteins one per entry, DNA excluded. Listed are a few hundred thousand distinct CDR3 sequences; around 3.3% falls within the top ten. The receptor's source is a man aged 18-30 years in good health. Sequencing was done on a sample of blood T cells: a sorted CD56 or NKG2C T cell subset, CD4+ or CD8+ T cells, or bulk PBMC T cells (not recorded which). V is TRBV25-1 and J is TRBJ2-1; no DNA is available, so the TRBD2 call from TCRdb remains unchecked. The CDR3 loop is CASSEIGLADEQFF.